The T cell receptor (beta chain) under discussion was sequenced for a study of a mutant IDH1 vaccine in newly diagnosed glioma. Overall study: Onset of vaccination occurred 4-6 weeks following radiotherapy alone, or with temozolomide cycles. Patients had received radiotherapy, temozolomide, or both previously, most receiving both.

Trimming cost V 2 bases and J 8 bases; bases outside gene matches: 10. CDR1 and CDR2 (germline): MNHEY, SVGAGI. This CDR3 comprises 15 residues. As for this clone: Its antigen remains unknown.

TCRdb keeps only in-frame clones here, not all; method: immunoSEQ multiplex PCR. The sample has some 130,000 clones; around 80% are singletons. Time point indicated: week 11, during vaccination. In every dose of vaccine, 300 ug of mutant IDH1 20-mer peptide was given alongside topical imiquimod. The donor cohort comprised cases of new WHO grade 3 or 4 IDH1-mutant, ATRX-lost astrocytoma. V is TRBV6-5 and J is TRBJ1-2; 8 nucleotides match TRBD1. The clonotype comes from a man in his forties with glioma. This specimen was PBMCs, taken from a glioma patient whose treatment included an IDH1 peptide vaccine. The DNA for the CDR3 is TGTGCCAGCAGTTACACAGGGGGGCTGGGGCAAGGCTACACCTTC. This sequence encodes CASSYTGGLGQGYTF.